The subject of this entry is one T cell receptor (beta chain). These data originate in a study of blood T cell repertoires in COVID-19. Profiled with immunoSEQ multiplex PCR; TCRdb holds only in-frame clones, not every one. This sample has some 350,000 clones, with around nine tenths found just once. Germline V lookup: CDR1 MNHEY, CDR2 SMNVEV (reference sequence). The J segment lost 0 bases and the V segment lost 9 bases, leaving 7 bases of the junction unmatched. This CDR3 comprises 15 residues. The material sequenced was peripheral blood. This clonotype was sampled from a human donor in a cohort sampled during active COVID-19. This chain uses TRBV27 with TRBJ1-3; 8 bases are a match to TRBD1. For the CDR3, the DNA is TGTGCCAGGGACAGGGCCCGGGTCTCTGGAAACACCATATATTTT. Protein product: CARDRARVSGNTIYF.